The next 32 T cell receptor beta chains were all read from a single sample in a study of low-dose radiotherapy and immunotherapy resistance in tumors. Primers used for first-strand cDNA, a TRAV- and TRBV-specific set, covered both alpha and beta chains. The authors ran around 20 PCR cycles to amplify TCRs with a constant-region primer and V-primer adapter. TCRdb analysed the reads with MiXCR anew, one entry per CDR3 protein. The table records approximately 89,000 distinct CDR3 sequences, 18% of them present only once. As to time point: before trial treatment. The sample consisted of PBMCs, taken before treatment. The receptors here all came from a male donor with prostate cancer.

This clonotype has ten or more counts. The CDR3 sequence: CASSLAFDSYEQYF. The DNA of the CDR3 is TGTGCCAGCAGCTTAGCCTTTGACTCCTACGAGCAGTACTTC. V is TRBV7-2 and J is TRBJ2-7; no firm D call. The CDR3 covers 14 residues. V lost 0 bases and J 0 bases, leaving 6 bases between the germline ends. Looked up from germline, CDR1 is SGHTA and CDR2 is FQGNSA.

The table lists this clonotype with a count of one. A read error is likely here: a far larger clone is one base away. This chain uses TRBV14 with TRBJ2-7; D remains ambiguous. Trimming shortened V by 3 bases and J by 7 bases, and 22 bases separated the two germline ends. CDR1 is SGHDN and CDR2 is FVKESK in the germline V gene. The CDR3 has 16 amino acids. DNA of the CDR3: TGTGCCAGCAGCCATCTGGGTCAGCGTTCCTACAATGAGCAGTACTTC. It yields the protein CASSHLGQRSYNEQYF.

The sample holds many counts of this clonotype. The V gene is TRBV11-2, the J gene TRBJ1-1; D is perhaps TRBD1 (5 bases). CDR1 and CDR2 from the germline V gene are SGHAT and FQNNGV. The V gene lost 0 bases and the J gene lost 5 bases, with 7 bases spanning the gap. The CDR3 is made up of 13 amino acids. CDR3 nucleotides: TGTGCCAGCAGCTTAGAACGGGGGACTGAAGCTTTCTTT. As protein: CASSLERGTEAFF.

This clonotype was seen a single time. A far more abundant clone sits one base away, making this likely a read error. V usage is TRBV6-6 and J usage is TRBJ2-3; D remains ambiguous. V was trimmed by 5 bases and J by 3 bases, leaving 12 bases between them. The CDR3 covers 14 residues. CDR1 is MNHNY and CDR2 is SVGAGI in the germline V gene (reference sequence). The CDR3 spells CASSLGLSTDTQYF. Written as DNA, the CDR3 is TGTGCCAGCAGTCTTGGCCTATCGACAGATACGCAGTATTTT.

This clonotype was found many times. CDR3 sequence: CASSLLNPTDTQYF. The CDR3 coding sequence is TGCGCCAGCAGCTTGCTGAATCCCACAGATACGCAGTATTTT. The chain has TRBV5-1 and TRBJ2-3; no reliable D call. Germline CDR1 reads SGHRS; CDR2 reads YFSETQ. The CDR3 is 14 amino acids. Trimming left V 1 base short and J 2 bases short, with 8 bases between.

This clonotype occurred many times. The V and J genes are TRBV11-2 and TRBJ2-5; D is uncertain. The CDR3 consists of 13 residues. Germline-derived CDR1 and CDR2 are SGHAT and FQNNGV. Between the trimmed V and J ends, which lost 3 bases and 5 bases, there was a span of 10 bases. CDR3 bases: TGTGCCAGCAGCTTGGCGATCCGGGAGACCCAGTACTTC. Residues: CASSLAIRETQYF.

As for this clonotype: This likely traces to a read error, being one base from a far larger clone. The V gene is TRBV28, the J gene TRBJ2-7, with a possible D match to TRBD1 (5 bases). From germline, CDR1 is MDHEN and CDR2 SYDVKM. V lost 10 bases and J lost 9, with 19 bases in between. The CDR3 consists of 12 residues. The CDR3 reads CATQTLRGGQYF. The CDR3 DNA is TGTGCCACCCAAACACTTAGGGGCGGGCAGTACTTC.

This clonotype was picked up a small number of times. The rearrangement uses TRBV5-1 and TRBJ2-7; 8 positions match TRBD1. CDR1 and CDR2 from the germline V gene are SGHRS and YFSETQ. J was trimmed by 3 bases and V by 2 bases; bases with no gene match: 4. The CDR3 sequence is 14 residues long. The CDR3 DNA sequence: TGCGCCAGCAGCTTTTCCGGACAGGGCTACGAGCAGTACTTC. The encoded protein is CASSFSGQGYEQYF.

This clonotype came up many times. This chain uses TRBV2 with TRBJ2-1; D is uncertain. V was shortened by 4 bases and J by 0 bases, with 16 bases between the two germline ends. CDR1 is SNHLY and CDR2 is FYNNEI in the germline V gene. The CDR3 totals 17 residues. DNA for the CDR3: TGTGCCAGCAGTGTCCTGAAAGACCCGAGCTCCTACAATGAGCAGTTCTTC. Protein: CASSVLKDPSSYNEQFF.

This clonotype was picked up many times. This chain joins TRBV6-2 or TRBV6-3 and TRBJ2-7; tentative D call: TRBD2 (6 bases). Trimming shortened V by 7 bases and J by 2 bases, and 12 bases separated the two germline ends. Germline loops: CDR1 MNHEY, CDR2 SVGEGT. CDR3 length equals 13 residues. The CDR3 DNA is TGTGCCAGCATCGTTCTAGCGCCCTACGAGCAGTACTTC. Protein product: CASIVLAPYEQYF.

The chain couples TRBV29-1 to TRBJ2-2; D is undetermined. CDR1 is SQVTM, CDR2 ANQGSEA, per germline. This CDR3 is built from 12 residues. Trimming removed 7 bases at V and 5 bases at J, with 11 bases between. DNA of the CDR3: TGCAGCGCCGTGAGTCAGACCGGGGAGCTGTTTTTT. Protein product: CSAVSQTGELFF.

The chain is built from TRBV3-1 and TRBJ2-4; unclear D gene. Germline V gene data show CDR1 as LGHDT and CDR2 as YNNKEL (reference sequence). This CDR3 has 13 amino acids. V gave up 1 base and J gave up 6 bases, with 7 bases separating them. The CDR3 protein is CASSQGNRNIQYF. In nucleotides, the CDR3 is TGTGCCAGCAGCCAAGGCAACCGAAACATTCAGTACTTC.

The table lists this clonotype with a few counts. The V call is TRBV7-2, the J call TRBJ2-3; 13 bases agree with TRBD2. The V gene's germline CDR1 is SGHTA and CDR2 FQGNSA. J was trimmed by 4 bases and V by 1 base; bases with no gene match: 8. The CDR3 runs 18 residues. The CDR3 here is CASSLGVLAGGQSDTQYF. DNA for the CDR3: TGTGCCAGCAGCTTAGGGGTACTAGCGGGGGGGCAATCAGATACGCAGTATTTT.

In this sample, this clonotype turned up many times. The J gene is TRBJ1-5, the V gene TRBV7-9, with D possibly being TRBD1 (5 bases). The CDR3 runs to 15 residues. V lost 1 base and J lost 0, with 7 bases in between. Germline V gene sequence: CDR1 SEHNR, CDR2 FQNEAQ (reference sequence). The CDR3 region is CASSLGGDSNQPQHF. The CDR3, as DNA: TGTGCCAGCAGCTTAGGGGGGGATAGCAATCAGCCCCAGCATTTT.

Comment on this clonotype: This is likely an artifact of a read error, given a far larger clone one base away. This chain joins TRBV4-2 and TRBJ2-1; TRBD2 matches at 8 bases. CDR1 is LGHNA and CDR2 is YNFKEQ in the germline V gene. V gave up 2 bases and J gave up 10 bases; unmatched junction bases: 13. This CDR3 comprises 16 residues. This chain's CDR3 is CASSQNLGTRAYEQFF. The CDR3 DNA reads TGTGCCAGCAGCCAAAATTTAGGGACTAGAGCCTACGAGCAGTTCTTC.

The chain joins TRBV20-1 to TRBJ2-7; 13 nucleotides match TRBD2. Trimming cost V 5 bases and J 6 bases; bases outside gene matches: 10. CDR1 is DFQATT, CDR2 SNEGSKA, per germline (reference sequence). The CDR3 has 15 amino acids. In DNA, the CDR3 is TGCAGTGCTGTCACAGCAGGACTAGCGGGAGTCGAGCAGTACTTC. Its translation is CSAVTAGLAGVEQYF.

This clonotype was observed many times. The chain's CDR3 is CASSLGGRETQYF. The DNA of the CDR3 is TGTGCCAGCAGCTTAGGGGGGCGAGAGACCCAGTACTTC. This chain uses TRBV7-2 with TRBJ2-5; D perhaps matches TRBD1 (6 bases). Germline lookup yields CDR1 SGHTA and CDR2 FQGNSA. V was clipped by 1 base and J by 4 bases, with 7 bases between them. CDR3 length: 13 amino acids.

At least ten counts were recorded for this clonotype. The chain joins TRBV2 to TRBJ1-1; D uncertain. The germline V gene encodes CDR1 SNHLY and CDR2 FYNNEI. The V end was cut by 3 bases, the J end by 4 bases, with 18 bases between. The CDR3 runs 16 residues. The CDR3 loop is CASSDNHNRGATEAFF. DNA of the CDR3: TGTGCCAGCAGTGATAACCACAACCGAGGTGCCACTGAAGCTTTCTTT.

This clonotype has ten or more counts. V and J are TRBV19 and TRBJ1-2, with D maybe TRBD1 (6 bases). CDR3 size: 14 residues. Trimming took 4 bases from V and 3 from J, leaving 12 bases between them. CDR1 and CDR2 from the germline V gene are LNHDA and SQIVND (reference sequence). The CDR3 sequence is CASSNLQGYYGYTF. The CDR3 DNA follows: TGTGCCAGTAGTAATTTACAGGGATACTATGGCTACACCTTC.

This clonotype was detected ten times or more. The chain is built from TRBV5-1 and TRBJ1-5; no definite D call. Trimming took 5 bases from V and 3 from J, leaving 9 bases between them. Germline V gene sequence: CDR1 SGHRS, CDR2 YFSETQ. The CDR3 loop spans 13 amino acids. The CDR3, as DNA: TGCGCCAGCAGGAGCAGCGTCAATCAGCCCCAGCATTTT. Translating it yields CASRSSVNQPQHF.

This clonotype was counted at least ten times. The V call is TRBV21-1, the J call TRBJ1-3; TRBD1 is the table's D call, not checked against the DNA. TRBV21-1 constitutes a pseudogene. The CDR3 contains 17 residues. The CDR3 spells CASSKGSDRGLGNTIYF. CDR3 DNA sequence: TGTGCCAGCAGCAAAGGATCGGACAGGGGGTTAGGAAACACCATATATTTT.

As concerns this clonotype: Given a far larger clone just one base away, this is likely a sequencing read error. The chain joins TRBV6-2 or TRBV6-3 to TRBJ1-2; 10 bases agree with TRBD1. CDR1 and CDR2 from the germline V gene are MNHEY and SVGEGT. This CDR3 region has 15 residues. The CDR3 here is CASSYDPGQGNGHTF. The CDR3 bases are TGTGCCAGCAGTTACGACCCGGGACAGGGGAATGGCCACACCTTC.

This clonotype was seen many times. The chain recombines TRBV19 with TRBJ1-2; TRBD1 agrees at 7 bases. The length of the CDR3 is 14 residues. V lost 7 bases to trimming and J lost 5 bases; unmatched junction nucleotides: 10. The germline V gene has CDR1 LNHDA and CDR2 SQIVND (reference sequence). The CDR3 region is CASTRGQPPYGYTF. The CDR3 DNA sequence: TGTGCCAGTACGAGGGGACAGCCACCATATGGCTACACCTTC.

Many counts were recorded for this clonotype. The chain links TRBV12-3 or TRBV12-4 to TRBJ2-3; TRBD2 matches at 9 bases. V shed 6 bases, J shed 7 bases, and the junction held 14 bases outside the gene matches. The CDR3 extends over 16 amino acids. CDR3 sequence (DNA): TGTGCCAGCAGCTCAACAGCGGGGGGACCTATGAATACGCAGTATTTT. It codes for CASSSTAGGPMNTQYF.

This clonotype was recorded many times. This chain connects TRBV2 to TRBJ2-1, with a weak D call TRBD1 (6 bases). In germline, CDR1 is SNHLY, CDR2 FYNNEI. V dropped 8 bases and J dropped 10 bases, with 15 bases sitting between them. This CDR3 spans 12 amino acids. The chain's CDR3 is CASLIQGEEQFF. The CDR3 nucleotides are TGTGCCAGCCTGATACAGGGAGAGGAGCAGTTCTTC.

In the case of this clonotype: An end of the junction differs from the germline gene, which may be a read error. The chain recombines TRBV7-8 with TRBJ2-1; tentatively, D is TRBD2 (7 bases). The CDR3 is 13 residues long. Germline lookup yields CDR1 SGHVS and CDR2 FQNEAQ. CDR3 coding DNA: TGTGCCAGCAGCTTAGCTAACAGGGAGGGGAGTTTTTTC. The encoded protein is CASSLANREGSFF.

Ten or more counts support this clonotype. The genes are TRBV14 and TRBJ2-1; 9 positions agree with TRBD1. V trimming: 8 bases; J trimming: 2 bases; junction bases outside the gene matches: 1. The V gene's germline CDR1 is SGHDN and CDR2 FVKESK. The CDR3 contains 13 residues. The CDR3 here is CASRDRAYNEQFF. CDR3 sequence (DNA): TGTGCCAGCCGGGACAGGGCCTACAATGAGCAGTTCTTC.

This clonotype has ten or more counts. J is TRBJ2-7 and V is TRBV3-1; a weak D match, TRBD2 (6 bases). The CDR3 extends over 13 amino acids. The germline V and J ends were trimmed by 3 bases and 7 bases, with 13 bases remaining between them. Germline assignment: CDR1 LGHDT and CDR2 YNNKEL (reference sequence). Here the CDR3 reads CASSQGRGVEQYF. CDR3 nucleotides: TGTGCCAGCAGCCAGGGGCGGGGTGTGGAGCAGTACTTC.

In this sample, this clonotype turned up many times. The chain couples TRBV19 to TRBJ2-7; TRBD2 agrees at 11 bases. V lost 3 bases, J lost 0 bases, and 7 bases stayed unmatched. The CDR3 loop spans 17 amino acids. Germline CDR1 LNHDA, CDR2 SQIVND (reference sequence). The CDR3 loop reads CASSMSSGRIGSYEQYF. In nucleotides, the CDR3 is TGTGCCAGTAGTATGTCTAGCGGGAGGATTGGCTCCTACGAGCAGTACTTC. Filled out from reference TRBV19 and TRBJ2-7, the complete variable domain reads DGGITQSPKYLFRKEGQNVTLSCEQNLNHDAMYWYRQDPGQGLRLIYYSQIVNDFQKGDIAEGYSVSREKKESFPLTVTSAQKNPTAFYLCASSMSSGRIGSYEQYFGPGTRLTVT.

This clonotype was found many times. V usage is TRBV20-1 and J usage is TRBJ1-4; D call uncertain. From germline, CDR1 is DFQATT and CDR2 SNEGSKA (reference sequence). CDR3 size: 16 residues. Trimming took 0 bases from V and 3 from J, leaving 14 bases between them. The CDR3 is CSARDIHGWANEKLFF. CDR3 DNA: TGCAGTGCTAGAGATATCCACGGATGGGCTAATGAAAAACTGTTTTTT.

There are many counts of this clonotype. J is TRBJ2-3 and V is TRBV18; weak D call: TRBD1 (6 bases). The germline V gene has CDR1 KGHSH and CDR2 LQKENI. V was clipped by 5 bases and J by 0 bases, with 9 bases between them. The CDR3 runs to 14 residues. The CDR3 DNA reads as TGTGCCAGCTCATACACAGGGAGCACAGATACGCAGTATTTT. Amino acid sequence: CASSYTGSTDTQYF.

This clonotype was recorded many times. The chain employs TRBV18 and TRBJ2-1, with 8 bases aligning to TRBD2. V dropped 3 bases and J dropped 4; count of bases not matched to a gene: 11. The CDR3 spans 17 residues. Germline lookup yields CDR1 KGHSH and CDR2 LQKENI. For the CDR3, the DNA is TGTGCCAGCTCACCTCCGGGGGGGGGACCGAAATACAATGAGCAGTTCTTC. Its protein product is CASSPPGGGPKYNEQFF.